This T cell receptor beta chain was retrieved from a study of memory CD4+ T cells and cytomegalovirus serostatus. The data were produced by immunoSEQ multiplex PCR, yet TCRdb's version contains in-frame clones alone and is incomplete. Here the sample spans 55,000 or so clones, 65% to 85% being singletons. This CDR3 comprises 15 residues. The ends were cut back, 1 base at V and 5 bases at J, with 14 bases in the middle. Germline V gene data show CDR1 as SGHTA and CDR2 as FQGNSA. The sort gate was single viable CD3+CD4+CD8-CD45RO+ cells for memory CD4+ T cells. This TCR was recovered from an adult in good health and CMV-seropositive. This chain links TRBV7-2 with TRBJ2-5, with D maybe TRBD1 (7 bases). Sequencing input: memory CD4+ T cells from blood. The CDR3 region is CASSLGQGRGETQYF. The CDR3 DNA follows: TGTGCCAGCAGCTTAGGACAGGGACGGGGGGAGACCCAGTACTTC.